This is a list of T cell receptor beta chains from one sample in a study of PD-1 blockade in classical Hodgkin lymphoma. Profiled with immunoSEQ multiplex PCR; TCRdb holds only in-frame clones, not every one. The data hold 25,000 to 35,000 clones, with about 70% observed a single time. The source was peripheral blood mononuclear cells (PBMCs), collected before the fourth cycle of nivolumab. These receptor sequences come from a human donor with classical Hodgkin lymphoma. Each CDR3 is given with its conserved first and last residue. The D gene is left open where the match is weak. Only some rows state a clone size, as once, few, many or a class for expanded clones.

CDR3nt	CDR3aa	d_gene	v_gene	j_gene	len	abundance
TGTGCCTGGAGTGTTAACAAAAACATTCAGTACTTC	CAWSVNKNIQYF	.	TRBV30	TRBJ2-4	12	few
TGTGCCAGCAGGGGACAGGGGGTGGATGAGGCTTTCTTT	CASRGQGVDEAFF	TRBD1	TRBV28	TRBJ1-1	13	.
TGCGCCAGCAGCTTGAGGGCAGTGGGCGGGAGCACTGAAGCTTTCTTT	CASSLRAVGGSTEAFF	.	TRBV5-1	TRBJ1-1	16	.
TGTGCCAGCAGTCCTGTTGGGGCGGGAGTGAACACCGGGGAGCTGTTTTTT	CASSPVGAGVNTGELFF	TRBD2	TRBV10-3	TRBJ2-2	17	.
TGTGCCAGCAGTCGAGCCGGGACTAGCGGGTCGGGGACCCAGTACTTC	CASSRAGTSGSGTQYF	TRBD2	TRBV14	TRBJ2-5	16	.
TGTGCCAGCAGTCCGCCGTTGGGCGAGCAGTACTTC	CASSPPLGEQYF	.	TRBV7-9	TRBJ2-7	12	.
TGCGCCAGCAGCTCCGAGACCGGGGTCCTTAAGGTTTACACCTTC	CASSSETGVLKVYTF	.	TRBV5-1	TRBJ1-2	15	.
TGTGCCAGCAGCTTGACAAGACAACTGTTTTTT	CASSLTRQLFF	.	TRBV5-8	TRBJ1-4	11	.
TGTGCCAGCTCCCTCCCTAGCGGGTACGTGAATGAGCAGTTCTTC	CASSLPSGYVNEQFF	TRBD2	TRBV28	TRBJ2-1	15	once
TGTGCCAGCAGCGCCCTAGCGGGTGGAGTCTACGAGCAGTACTTC	CASSALAGGVYEQYF	TRBD2	TRBV9	TRBJ2-7	15	.
TGTGCCAGCAGCGTAATAGGGGGAAGTTCACCCCTCCACTTT	CASSVIGGSSPLHF	.	TRBV9	TRBJ1-6	14	medium-sized
TGCGCCAGCAGTGGGCCCAGGGGGAGCTACGAGCAGTACTTC	CASSGPRGSYEQYF	TRBD1	TRBV10-1	TRBJ2-7	14	medium-sized
TGTGCCAGTAGTATGATGAGGGGGCCCAGCAACGTGAACACTGAAGCTTTCTTT	CASSMMRGPSNVNTEAFF	TRBD1	TRBV19	TRBJ1-1	18	.
TGTGCCAGCAGCCGGACTAGCGGGAGGACCCCCTTTGGGCACGAGCAGTACTTC	CASSRTSGRTPFGHEQYF	TRBD2	TRBV11-2	TRBJ2-7	18	.
TGCGCCAGCAACCGAGCGGGAGACGCAGGTGAGCAGTTCTTC	CASNRAGDAGEQFF	TRBD2	TRBV5-1	TRBJ2-1	14	.
TGTGCCAGCTCATCCGACTTCGGAGGCACTGAAGCTTTCTTT	CASSSDFGGTEAFF	.	TRBV18	TRBJ1-1	14	.
TGTGCCAGCAGACCCACTCCGGCCAGGGGAGATTCACCCCTCCACTTT	CASRPTPARGDSPLHF	.	TRBV28	TRBJ1-6	16	.
TGTGCCAGCAACAGGGGGACCTATGGCTACACCTTC	CASNRGTYGYTF	TRBD1	TRBV2	TRBJ1-2	12	.
TGTGCCAGTAGTACCATCCAGAGTTCCACCGGGGAGCTGTTTTTT	CASSTIQSSTGELFF	.	TRBV19	TRBJ2-2	15	.
TGTGCCAGCAGCCAAGATAGAGGGGGCCTTTACGAGCAGTACTTC	CASSQDRGGLYEQYF	TRBD1	TRBV4-2	TRBJ2-7	15	.
TGTGCCAGCAGTTACTCACAGGGGGCATCTGGAAACACCATATATTTT	CASSYSQGASGNTIYF	TRBD1	TRBV6-6	TRBJ1-3	16	few
TGCGCCAGCAGCCCGGGTGGGGGGGCGGTAGGCAATCAGCCCCAGCATTTT	CASSPGGGAVGNQPQHF	.	TRBV5-1	TRBJ1-5	17	.
TGTGCCAGCAGTTTATCGTCGGGTTCCGAGCAGTACTTC	CASSLSSGSEQYF	.	TRBV27	TRBJ2-7	13	.
TGTGCCAGCAGCGGAAATGAAAAACTGTTTTTT	CASSGNEKLFF	.	TRBV11-2	TRBJ1-4	11	.
TGTGCCGGACGGACCGGGGCGGGCGGCTACACCTTC	CAGRTGAGGYTF	.	TRBV30	TRBJ1-2	12	.
TGTGCCAGCAGCACTGGACAGTCCTACGAGCAGTACTTC	CASSTGQSYEQYF	.	TRBV25-1	TRBJ2-7	13	.
TGTGCCAGTAGGATGGGGGGAGGGGAGACCCAGTACTTC	CASRMGGGETQYF	TRBD2	TRBV19	TRBJ2-5	13	.
TGTGCCAGCAGCATACAGAGCTCTGGAAACACCATATATTTT	CASSIQSSGNTIYF	.	TRBV6-5	TRBJ1-3	14	.